A single sample gave rise to the 14 T cell receptor beta chains below, sequenced in a study of identical twins. TCRdb used MiXCR to reprocess the 5' RACE reads, holding one entry per CDR3 protein. The data show some 320,000 distinct CDR3 sequences, around an eighth seen once. These data are also associated with another study on yellow fever vaccine responses in identical twins.

The sequencing sample was made of CD8+ T cells sorted from blood. The receptors stem from a woman under 30 in good health.

The rearrangement links TRBV21-1 to TRBJ1-4; TRBD1, the table's D call, was not compared with the DNA. TRBV21-1 is a recognized pseudogene. The length of the CDR3 is 15 residues. CDR3 loop: CASSERDIRGEKLFF. In DNA, the CDR3 is TGTGCCAGCAGCGAAAGGGACATTCGTGGGGAAAAACTGTTTTTT.

There are many counts of this clonotype. The chain links TRBV5-1 to TRBJ2-1, with unresolved D. Germline CDR1 reads SGHRS; CDR2 reads YFSETQ. The CDR3 contains 12 residues. V lost 0 bases to trimming and J lost 5 bases, with 3 bases between them. In DNA form, the CDR3 reads TGCGCCAGCAGCTTGGCCAACAATGAGCAGTTCTTC. Translated, it gives CASSLANNEQFF.

The J gene is TRBJ2-6, the V gene TRBV28; 11 bases are shared with TRBD1. Germline loops: CDR1 MDHEN, CDR2 SYDVKM. The V gene end was trimmed by 5 bases and the J gene end by 3 bases; junction bases not matched to a gene: 12. The CDR3 has 19 amino acids. The CDR3, as DNA: TGTGCCAGCAGTGCGTACCTGCTGGACAGGGGGCTTGGGGCCAACGTCCTGACTTTC. Its translation is CASSAYLLDRGLGANVLTF.

The genes are TRBV28 and TRBJ2-3; a possible D gene is TRBD2 (5 bases). Deletions cut 5 bases from V and 1 base from J, with 19 bases between. CDR1 and CDR2 from the germline V gene are MDHEN and SYDVKM. This CDR3 has 17 amino acids. The CDR3 loop is CASSPLLGLNRTDTQYF. CDR3 in DNA: TGTGCCAGCAGTCCGTTACTAGGGCTGAACCGCACAGATACGCAGTATTTT.

Only a few counts were recorded for this clonotype. The chain employs TRBV19 and TRBJ2-3, with TRBD2 matching 8 bases. The V segment lost 7 bases and the J segment 4 bases; nucleotides outside the gene matches: 13. Germline loops: CDR1 LNHDA, CDR2 SQIVND (reference sequence). The CDR3 sequence is 16 residues long. CDR3 nucleotides: TGTGCCAGTACCCCCTCGGGAGGGTCCTTGGCAGATACGCAGTATTTT. Its protein product is CASTPSGGSLADTQYF.

The gene calls are TRBV5-6 and TRBJ2-5; D may be TRBD2 (6 bases). V was clipped by 2 bases and J by 5 bases, with 13 bases between them. The CDR3 is 14 residues long. The V gene's germline CDR1 is SGHDT and CDR2 YYEEEE. The CDR3 DNA is TGTGCCAGCAGCTTCGGGGGTGGGATGGAGACCCAGTACTTC. Protein product: CASSFGGGMETQYF.

This clonotype was recorded a few times. The chain links TRBV7-6 to TRBJ1-1, with unresolved D. V was shortened by 5 bases and J by 0 bases, with 13 bases between the two germline ends. The CDR3 totals 15 residues. Looked up from germline, CDR1 is SGHVS and CDR2 is FNYEAQ. CDR3 amino acids: CASSLDGLMNTEAFF. DNA of the CDR3: TGTGCCAGCAGCCTAGATGGGTTAATGAACACTGAAGCTTTCTTT.

The chain links TRBV5-5 to TRBJ1-1, with D unclear. The CDR3 is made up of 13 amino acids. Trimming shortened V by 7 bases and J by 1 base, and 11 bases separated the two germline ends. Germline assignment: CDR1 SGHKS and CDR2 YYEKEE (reference sequence). The DNA of the CDR3 is TGTGCCAGCGATAAGTTTTGGAACACTGAAGCTTTCTTT. It specifies CASDKFWNTEAFF.

A few counts support this clonotype. This chain joins TRBV5-1 and TRBJ1-3; D gene unclear. Per the germline V gene, CDR1 is SGHRS and CDR2 is YFSETQ. The CDR3 loop spans 12 amino acids. Trimming took 2 bases from V and 8 from J, leaving 8 bases between them. CDR3 nucleotide sequence: TGCGCCAGCAGCTTTGACTCAGACACCATATATTTT. Translation gives CASSFDSDTIYF.

The DNA of the CDR3 is TGCAGTGCTAGAGATGAGACCTCAAGTGAGCAGTTCTTC. It yields the protein CSARDETSSEQFF. This chain links TRBV20-1 with TRBJ2-1; D is unresolved. This CDR3 has 13 residues. Germline loops: CDR1 DFQATT, CDR2 SNEGSKA (reference sequence). V was cut by 0 bases and J by 9 bases, with 12 bases left in between.

The chain has TRBV3-1 and TRBJ2-2, with TRBD2 as a possible D gene (5 bases). The V end lost 0 bases, the J end lost 4 bases, and 9 bases lay between the germline ends. The CDR3 sequence is 15 residues long. CDR1 and CDR2 (germline): LGHDT, YNNKEL (reference sequence). For the CDR3, the DNA is TGTGCCAGCAGCCAAGACGGGGTCGGCACCGGGGAGCTGTTTTTT. This codes for CASSQDGVGTGELFF. Using reference TRBV3-1 and TRBJ2-2 for the parts outside the CDR3, the full variable domain is DTAVSQTPKYLVTQMGNDKSIKCEQNLGHDTMYWYKQDSKKFLKIMFSYNNKELIINETVPNRFSPKSPDKAHLNLHINSLELGDSAVYFCASSQDGVGTGELFFGEGSRLTVL.

There are a few counts of this clonotype. The J gene is TRBJ2-7, the V gene TRBV18; no clear D gene. Deletions cut 3 bases from V and 6 bases from J, with 15 bases between. The germline CDR1 and CDR2 sequences are KGHSH and LQKENI. The CDR3 is made up of 14 amino acids. The CDR3 bases are TGTGCCAGCTCACCGAATATATCGGTTCCCGAGCAGTACGTC. It translates to CASSPNISVPEQYV.

This clonotype was detected only a few times. This rearrangement joins TRBV7-9 to TRBJ2-3; D ambiguous. The CDR3 length is 15 residues. Germline lookup yields CDR1 SEHNR and CDR2 FQNEAQ (reference sequence). The ends were cut back, 0 bases at V and 4 bases at J, with 11 bases in the middle. The CDR3 sequence: CASSLAMGSSDTQYF. CDR3 nucleotides: TGTGCCAGCAGCTTAGCGATGGGTTCCTCAGATACGCAGTATTTT.

This clonotype was seen more than once but under ten times. The rearrangement uses TRBV5-6 and TRBJ1-2; the match to TRBD1 covers 8 bases. V was pared by 3 bases and J by 6 bases, with 10 bases of the junction left unmatched. The CDR3 covers 15 residues. The germline CDR1 and CDR2 sequences are SGHDT and YYEEEE. The CDR3 DNA reads TGTGCCAGCAGCTCTGACGGACAGGGAGACGATGGCTACACCTTC. Protein product: CASSSDGQGDDGYTF.